The clone carrying this TCR beta chain was counted a single time. CDR1 LNHDA and CDR2 SQIVND come from the germline V gene (reference sequence). Germline trimming cut 4 bases from V and 6 bases from J; bases unmatched to any gene: 5. This CDR3 region has 16 residues. This entry comes from a study of T cell changes during pregnancy in multiple sclerosis. Here immunoSEQ multiplex PCR was the method, and the copy in TCRdb shows in-frame clones only, minus some. Of just over 65,000 clones in the sample, 91% are singletons; the top ten hold 0.65% to 1%. The TCR sequence derives from a female donor with multiple sclerosis, enrolled in a pregnancy study. Source: peripheral blood, taken in the second trimester of pregnancy. The chain has TRBV19 and TRBJ2-1; TRBD2 agrees at 14 bases. The CDR3 nucleotides read TGTGCCAGTAGTACCCGACTAGCGGGGGGGAGCAATGAGCAGTTCTTC. Its protein is CASSTRLAGGSNEQFF.